These 9 T cell receptor beta chains came from one sample sequenced in a study of T cell responses to AZD1222 COVID-19 vaccine. Clones were sequenced by immunoSEQ multiplex PCR, and TCRdb holds only the in-frame ones, with some missing. The table lists 170,000 or so clones, 90% to 95% of them singletons, with approximately 0.98% in the top ten. Source: peripheral blood, taken 28 days after the second dose of the MenACWY control vaccine. The receptors come from an adult who received the MenACWY meningococcal vaccine as a control.

A few counts support this clone. The chain has TRBV3-1 (or the pseudogene TRBV3-2) and TRBJ1-2, with 8 bases matching TRBD1. The V gene's germline CDR1 is LGHDT and CDR2 YNNKEL (reference sequence). V dropped 1 base and J dropped 7; count of bases not matched to a gene: 5. This CDR3 spans 14 amino acids. DNA for the CDR3: TGTGCCAGCAGCCAAGTGTCGACAGGGGCTGGCTACACCTTC. Its translation is CASSQVSTGAGYTF.

The chain joins TRBV30 to TRBJ1-4; the D is unclear. The length of the CDR3 is 19 residues. Trimming left V 3 bases short and J 5 bases short, with 28 bases between. From germline, CDR1 is GTSNPN and CDR2 SVGIG (reference sequence). CDR3 DNA: TGTGCCTGGAGAGCAGGTTTGGGCAGGCTCCCCGTCCGAAATGAAAAACTGTTTTTT. Amino acid sequence: CAWRAGLGRLPVRNEKLFF.

The V call is TRBV19, the J call TRBJ2-7; 8 bases are a match to TRBD2. The CDR3 is made up of 18 amino acids. The germline V gene encodes CDR1 LNHDA and CDR2 SQIVND (reference sequence). The V and J ends lost 4 bases and 1 base, in that order; junction bases with no gene match: 15. CDR3 nucleotides: TGTGCCAGTAGTACCCCCAAAAGGGGTAGCGGGACTTCCTACGAGCAGTACTTC. It codes for CASSTPKRGSGTSYEQYF.

This chain uses TRBV6-5 with TRBJ2-2; the match to TRBD2 covers 7 bases. Germline CDR1 and CDR2: MNHEY and SVGAGI. The CDR3 runs 15 residues. V dropped 6 bases and J dropped 4; count of bases not matched to a gene: 8. The CDR3 DNA sequence: TGTGCCAGCAGGCCGGGGGGAGTCCTCACCGGGGAGCTGTTTTTT. It encodes CASRPGGVLTGELFF.

The chain carries TRBV6-5 and TRBJ2-2; 11 nucleotides match TRBD1. The CDR3 covers 14 residues. The germline V gene has CDR1 MNHEY and CDR2 SVGAGI. Unmatched junction bases numbered 1, after V lost 4 bases and J lost 6 bases. CDR3 protein: CASSWDRGSGELFF. The CDR3 region has the DNA TGTGCCAGCAGTTGGGACAGGGGGTCCGGGGAGCTGTTTTTT.

V usage is TRBV5-6 and J usage is TRBJ1-5; D gene unclear. Trimming took off 1 base at V and 5 bases at J, with 7 bases between the two ends. Germline loops: CDR1 SGHDT, CDR2 YYEEEE. CDR3 length equals 13 residues. CDR3 coding DNA: TGTGCCAGCAGCTTGCCCGGGGATCAGCCCCAGCATTTT. Translated, it gives CASSLPGDQPQHF.

The chain joins TRBV7-9 to TRBJ1-3, with unresolved D. The CDR3 is made up of 16 amino acids. With 1 base removed from V and 1 base from J, the gap between germline ends came to 11 bases. Germline V gives CDR1 SEHNR, CDR2 FQNEAQ (reference sequence). The CDR3 region has the DNA TGTGCCAGCAGCTTAGACGCAGGTTTGTCTGGAAACACCATATATTTT. This sequence encodes CASSLDAGLSGNTIYF.

This sequence joins TRBV5-4 and TRBJ2-1, with TRBD1 as a possible D gene (6 bases). Germline CDR1 SGHNT, CDR2 YYREEE (reference sequence). The CDR3 is 16 amino acids. The V end was cut by 5 bases, the J end by 2 bases, with 17 bases between. The DNA for the CDR3 is TGTGCCAGCAGGCCAACAGGGTCGGGCGCCTACAATGAGCAGTTCTTC. This gives the protein CASRPTGSGAYNEQFF.

The CDR3 bases are TGTGCCAGCTCACCCGGACAGGGACGTGGCTACACCTTC. This codes for CASSPGQGRGYTF. The chain couples TRBV18 to TRBJ1-2, with 8 bases lining up with TRBD1. This CDR3 is 13 amino acids long. Germline V lookup: CDR1 KGHSH, CDR2 LQKENI. V shed 3 bases and J 7 bases; nucleotides not matched to a gene: 4.